One sample yielded the 30 T cell receptor beta chains listed below, sequenced in a study of blood T cell repertoires in COVID-19. Sequenced by immunoSEQ multiplex PCR; TCRdb stores in-frame clones only, minus some. The top ten clones hold around 10% of a sample with approximately 100,000 clones, 87% of them seen once. Sequenced input: peripheral blood. These receptors came from a woman aged 30 to 39 with acute or convalescent COVID-19.

The chain recombines TRBV11-3 with TRBJ2-1, with 8 bases identical to TRBD1. The germline V gene has CDR1 SGHNT and CDR2 YENEEA. There are 17 residues in the CDR3. V shed 4 bases and J 7 bases; nucleotides not matched to a gene: 15. The CDR3 reads CASSYRLQGGHRNEQFF. As DNA, the CDR3 is TGTGCCAGCAGCTACCGATTACAGGGGGGACATCGTAATGAGCAGTTCTTC.

The chain recombines TRBV3-1 (or the pseudogene TRBV3-2) with TRBJ1-2, with a tentative D call TRBD1 (5 bases). Deletions cut 4 bases from V and 3 bases from J, with 9 bases between. This CDR3 region has 13 residues. The germline V gene has CDR1 LGHDT and CDR2 YNNKEL (reference sequence). The CDR3 region has the DNA TGTGCCAGCAGCCCGGGGGACCACTATGGCTACACCTTC. Its protein product is CASSPGDHYGYTF.

The table lists this clone with a count of one. The rearrangement uses TRBV10-3 and TRBJ2-2, with D tentatively TRBD1 (7 bases). The CDR3 is 14 residues long. V was clipped by 11 bases and J by 7 bases, with 20 bases between them. Germline V gives CDR1 ENHRY, CDR2 SYGVKD. The CDR3 sequence is CASRRGLEIGELFF. The CDR3, as DNA: TGTGCCTCCCGGAGGGGGCTAGAGATCGGGGAGCTGTTTTTT.

This clone was counted a single time. This rearrangement joins TRBV3-1 (or the pseudogene TRBV3-2) to TRBJ2-3; 9 bases fit TRBD2. The germline gives CDR1 LGHDT, CDR2 YNNKEL (reference sequence). This CDR3 contains 16 residues. V was pared by 2 bases and J by 6 bases, with 9 bases of the junction left unmatched. The DNA for the CDR3 is TGTGCCAGCAGCCAACTTGCGGGGGGGCCAGGGGATACGCAGTATTTT. This gives the protein CASSQLAGGPGDTQYF.

J is TRBJ1-5 and V is TRBV28; D remains unclear. Looked up from germline, CDR1 is MDHEN and CDR2 is SYDVKM. V was trimmed by 3 bases and J by 4 bases, leaving 10 bases between them. The CDR3 runs to 14 residues. CDR3 nucleotides: TGTGCCAGCAGTTTTCCCTTGTATAATCAGCCCCAGCATTTT. Its translation is CASSFPLYNQPQHF.

J is TRBJ2-7 and V is TRBV2; 7 bases fit TRBD2. CDR1 SNHLY and CDR2 FYNNEI come from the germline V gene. V shed 6 bases, J shed 6 bases, and the junction held 5 bases outside the gene matches. This CDR3 is built from 12 residues. CDR3 protein: CASSLGGFEQYF. CDR3 DNA: TGTGCCAGCAGCCTGGGGGGGTTCGAGCAGTACTTC.

This chain uses TRBV28 with TRBJ2-3; the match to TRBD1 covers 10 bases. J gave up 4 bases and V 7 bases, and 11 bases lay outside the gene matches. The CDR3 length is 16 residues. CDR1 MDHEN and CDR2 SYDVKM come from the germline V gene. In DNA, the CDR3 is TGTGCCAGCACTTCCCTGGGGACAGGGGCCTCAGATACGCAGTATTTT. This encodes CASTSLGTGASDTQYF.

The chain employs TRBV6-4 and TRBJ1-4, with 7 nucleotides matching TRBD1. CDR3 length equals 15 residues. CDR1 MRHNA and CDR2 SNTAGT come from the germline V gene. J gave up 9 bases and V 8 bases, and 15 bases lay outside the gene matches. The chain's CDR3 is CASPRGETGRKKLFF. DNA of the CDR3: TGTGCCAGCCCCCGGGGAGAGACAGGGAGGAAAAAACTGTTTTTT.

This clone showed up just once. This chain connects TRBV20-1 to TRBJ2-1; a possible D gene is TRBD1 (5 bases). The V gene's germline CDR1 is DFQATT and CDR2 SNEGSKA (reference sequence). The CDR3 spans 14 residues. The V end was cut by 3 bases, the J end by 2 bases, with 11 bases between. This chain's CDR3 is CSASKDTTYNEQFF. The CDR3 region has the DNA TGCAGTGCTAGTAAGGACACTACCTACAATGAGCAGTTCTTC.

V and J are TRBV2 and TRBJ2-1; unclear D gene. Germline CDR1 is SNHLY and CDR2 is FYNNEI. This CDR3 spans 14 amino acids. Trimming removed 4 bases from V and 7 bases from J, with 14 bases in between. For the CDR3, the DNA is TGTGCCAGCAGTGTGGGCTACCCCAGGAATGAGCAGTTCTTC. Translating it yields CASSVGYPRNEQFF. The full variable domain, its missing parts supplied by reference TRBV2 and TRBJ2-1, is EPEVTQTPSHQVTQMGQEVILRCVPISNHLYFYWYRQILGQKVEFLVSFYNNEISEKSEIFDDQFSVERPDGSNFTLKIRSTKLEDSAMYFCASSVGYPRNEQFFGPGTRLTVL.

This chain links TRBV3-1 (or the pseudogene TRBV3-2) with TRBJ2-1; 11 nucleotides align to TRBD2. Germline lookup yields CDR1 LGHDT and CDR2 YNNKEL (reference sequence). The CDR3 is made up of 15 amino acids. Unmatched junction bases numbered 5, after V lost 4 bases and J lost 6 bases. This CDR3 is CASSRGLAGINEQFF. The CDR3 DNA sequence: TGTGCCAGCAGCCGAGGACTAGCGGGTATCAATGAGCAGTTCTTC.

The chain uses TRBV30 and TRBJ1-6; D is perhaps TRBD1 (5 bases). Trimming left V 2 bases short and J 5 bases short, with 13 bases between. This CDR3 region has 15 residues. CDR1 and CDR2 (germline): GTSNPN, SVGIG (reference sequence). The CDR3 here is CAWSLSGWDNSPLHF. The CDR3 region has the DNA TGTGCCTGGAGTCTATCAGGGTGGGATAATTCACCCCTCCACTTT.

The chain carries TRBV10-3 and TRBJ1-2; 7 bases match TRBD1. The ends lost 2 bases at V and 3 bases at J; junction bases unmatched: 12. The CDR3 totals 17 residues. Germline CDR1 reads ENHRY; CDR2 reads SYGVKD. CDR3 sequence: CAISEANRRDSDYGYTF. For the CDR3, the DNA is TGTGCCATCAGTGAGGCAAACCGCCGGGACAGCGACTATGGCTACACCTTC.

The V gene is TRBV9, the J gene TRBJ2-3; possible D gene TRBD2, 5 bases. The V end lost 0 bases, the J end lost 8 bases, and 19 bases lay between the germline ends. The CDR3 is 16 amino acids. The germline V gene encodes CDR1 SGDLS and CDR2 YYNGEE. CDR3 coding DNA: TGTGCCAGCAGCGTAGAAGTGGGAGTGGGCCTTGGTACGCAGTATTTT. As protein: CASSVEVGVGLGTQYF.

This chain connects TRBV18 to TRBJ2-7; 9 nucleotides agree with TRBD1. Trimming removed 3 bases from V and 1 base from J; junction bases left unmatched: 7. From germline, CDR1 is KGHSH and CDR2 LQKENI. The CDR3 loop spans 16 amino acids. The CDR3, as DNA: TGTGCCAGCTCACCCCCCAGACAGGGGGGGTCCTACGAGCAGTACTTC. Translated, it gives CASSPPRQGGSYEQYF.

The gene calls are TRBV7-8 and TRBJ2-2; 14 bases are shared with TRBD2. The junction had 7 bases not matched to a gene; V was cut back by 0 bases and J by 4 bases. This CDR3 is 19 amino acids long. Germline V gene lookup returns CDR1 SGHVS and CDR2 FQNEAQ. The CDR3 region has the DNA TGTGCCAGCAGCTTAGCGCAGACTAGCGGGGGGGCCGTCACCGGGGAGCTGTTTTTT. Encoded protein: CASSLAQTSGGAVTGELFF.

The J gene is TRBJ2-7, the V gene TRBV24-1, with D possibly TRBD1 on 5 matching bases. The CDR3 runs 13 residues. V was pared by 6 bases and J by 2 bases, with 10 bases between. From germline, CDR1 is KGHDR and CDR2 SFDVKD. CDR3 in amino acids: CATSPTDTYEQYF. The CDR3 coding sequence is TGTGCCACCAGTCCGACAGATACCTACGAGCAGTACTTC.

The V and J genes are TRBV21-1 and TRBJ1-4; the DNA was not used to check the table's D call, TRBD1. TRBV21-1 is annotated as a pseudogene. The CDR3 covers 16 residues. CDR3 sequence: CASSENQGRTNEKLFF. CDR3 nucleotides: TGTGCCAGCAGCGAAAACCAGGGGCGGACTAATGAAAAACTGTTTTTT.

J is TRBJ1-5 and V is TRBV19; D gene uncertain. Germline V gene lookup returns CDR1 LNHDA and CDR2 SQIVND (reference sequence). V dropped 4 bases and J dropped 1 base, with 11 bases sitting between them. The CDR3 spans 15 residues. The CDR3 sequence is CASSTQDRSNQPQHF. The DNA for the CDR3 is TGTGCCAGTAGTACCCAGGATAGAAGCAATCAGCCCCAGCATTTT.

The count of this clone is one. The chain is built from TRBV7-9 and TRBJ1-2; D not resolved. CDR3 length equals 13 residues. Trimming cost V 7 bases and J 7 bases, with 16 bases left between them. Per germline, CDR1 SEHNR and CDR2 FQNEAQ (reference sequence). The CDR3 sequence is CASTFLPEGGYTF. CDR3 bases: TGTGCCAGCACCTTTCTACCGGAGGGTGGCTACACCTTC.

This chain uses TRBV18 with TRBJ2-3; 14 bases match TRBD2. V was pared by 2 bases and J by 1 base, with 8 bases of the junction left unmatched. CDR1 and CDR2 from the germline V gene are KGHSH and LQKENI. The length of the CDR3 is 19 residues. CDR3 sequence: CASSPWTSGGQQRTDTQYF. The CDR3 region has the DNA TGTGCCAGCTCACCATGGACTAGCGGGGGGCAACAGCGCACAGATACGCAGTATTTT.

The chain couples TRBV13 to TRBJ2-1; TRBD2 matches 11 bases. This CDR3 region has 15 residues. The J segment lost 3 bases and the V segment lost 8 bases, leaving 6 bases of the junction unmatched. Germline V gene data show CDR1 as PRHDT and CDR2 as FYEKMQ (reference sequence). Here the CDR3 reads CASRPGTSGYNEQFF. The CDR3 DNA reads as TGTGCCAGCCGACCCGGGACTAGCGGCTACAATGAGCAGTTCTTC. Based on the CDR3 plus reference TRBV13 and TRBJ2-1, the full variable domain is AAGVIQSPRHLIKEKRETATLKCYPIPRHDTVYWYQQGPGQDPQFLISFYEKMQSDKGSIPDRFSAQQFSDYHSELNMSSLELGDSALYFCASRPGTSGYNEQFFGPGTRLTVL.

This chain connects TRBV5-8 to TRBJ2-7; 9 positions match TRBD2. V trimming: 0 bases; J trimming: 6 bases; junction bases outside the gene matches: 4. CDR1 SGHTS and CDR2 YDEGEE come from the germline V gene. The length of the CDR3 is 14 residues. This CDR3 is CASSLGGGALEQYF. CDR3 sequence (DNA): TGTGCCAGCAGCTTGGGCGGGGGGGCCCTCGAGCAGTACTTC. Complete variable domain (other parts from reference TRBV5-8 and TRBJ2-7): EAGVTQSPTHLIKTRGQQATLRCSPISGHTSVYWYQQALGLGLQFLLWYDEGEERNRGNFPPRFSGRQFPNYSSELNVNALELEDSALYLCASSLGGGALEQYFGPGTRLTVT.

The V and J genes are TRBV7-2 and TRBJ2-7; TRBD2 matches at 8 bases. The germline V gene encodes CDR1 SGHTA and CDR2 FQGNSA. There are 18 residues in the CDR3. The junction had 20 bases not matched to a gene; V was cut back by 8 bases and J by 2 bases. CDR3 loop: CASCRGGPGGDRPYEQYF. The CDR3 DNA reads TGTGCCAGCTGCCGGGGGGGCCCGGGCGGGGATCGGCCCTACGAGCAGTACTTC.

This chain connects TRBV9 to TRBJ2-7, with D perhaps matching TRBD1 (5 bases). The CDR3 is 15 amino acids. Germline-derived CDR1 and CDR2 are SGDLS and YYNGEE. V shed 3 bases and J shed 5 bases, with 18 bases lying between them. The CDR3 is CASSASTGVAHEQYF. CDR3 sequence (DNA): TGTGCCAGCAGCGCTTCCACAGGTGTAGCTCACGAGCAGTACTTC.

This clone was detected only once. The V gene is TRBV20-1, the J gene TRBJ1-5; maybe TRBD1 (5 bases). This CDR3 comprises 15 residues. The germline V and J ends were trimmed by 3 bases and 4 bases, with 16 bases remaining between them. Germline V gives CDR1 DFQATT, CDR2 SNEGSKA (reference sequence). The CDR3 reads CSASRFVGRNQPQHF. CDR3 bases: TGCAGTGCTAGTAGGTTCGTGGGGCGTAATCAGCCCCAGCATTTT.

This clone was observed once. J is TRBJ2-2 and V is TRBV9; no reliable D call. The CDR3 consists of 15 residues. The germline V and J ends were trimmed by 1 base and 0 bases, with 7 bases remaining between them. Germline V CDR1 and CDR2: SGDLS, YYNGEE. The CDR3 DNA reads as TGTGCCAGCAGCGTAAGTCAGTCGAACACCGGGGAGCTGTTTTTT. This codes for CASSVSQSNTGELFF.

The rearrangement links TRBV25-1 to TRBJ1-2, with TRBD1 matching 7 bases. CDR1 and CDR2 (germline): MGHDK, SYGVNS. This CDR3 spans 14 amino acids. V trimming: 1 base; J trimming: 4 bases; junction bases outside the gene matches: 3. For the CDR3, the DNA is TGTGCCAGCAGTGAATCCGGGACAGTCTATGGCTACACCTTC. Encoded protein: CASSESGTVYGYTF.

The chain employs TRBV7-9 and TRBJ2-7, with D uncertain. CDR1 SEHNR and CDR2 FQNEAQ come from the germline V gene (reference sequence). The CDR3 spans 12 residues. The ends were cut back, 4 bases at V and 0 bases at J, with 4 bases in the middle. This CDR3 is CASSWSSYEQYF. CDR3 coding DNA: TGTGCCAGCAGCTGGAGCTCCTACGAGCAGTACTTC.

The chain recombines TRBV28 with TRBJ1-1; D not certain. V dropped 7 bases and J dropped 4 bases, with 10 bases sitting between them. This CDR3 is 12 amino acids long. Germline CDR1 MDHEN, CDR2 SYDVKM. The CDR3 sequence: CASTGEGTEAFF. Here the CDR3 DNA reads TGTGCCAGCACCGGGGAGGGCACTGAAGCTTTCTTT.